This is a list of T cell receptor beta chains from one sample in a study of cytomegalovirus exposure and HLA in healthy donors. TCRdb's table, derived via immunoSEQ multiplex PCR, lists solely in-frame clones and lacks some. The sample consists of some 140,000 clones, 65% to 80% of them appearing once. The sequenced sample was PBMCs. The origin of the receptors is a male donor in good health and CMV-seropositive. The CDR3 runs from the conserved cysteine through the conserved F or W. The order of the fields is D gene, clone size, V gene, CDR3 length, J gene, CDR3 DNA, CDR3 protein. A D gene is named only where the DNA matches it firmly. Size is omitted from some rows. Given values are once, few, many or a class for expanded clones.

-,-,TRBV5-1,13,TRBJ2-6,TGCGCCAGCAGTCTCTCTGGGGCCAACGTCCTGACTTTC,CASSLSGANVLTF
-,-,TRBV6-6,16,TRBJ2-1,TGTGCCAGCAGTTACCCTAAACCCCACGCCCATAATGAGCAGTTCTTC,CASSYPKPHAHNEQFF
-,-,TRBV5-4,14,TRBJ2-7,TGTGCCAGCAGCTTGGCTTCCAGGCCCTACGAGCAGTACTTC,CASSLASRPYEQYF
TRBD1,-,TRBV13,16,TRBJ2-7,TGTGCCAGCAGCCCCCTACCGGGACAGGGGGCTGGCGAGCAGTACTTC,CASSPLPGQGAGEQYF
-,once,TRBV7-8,13,TRBJ1-1,TGTGCCAGCAGCCCGTCTTTGAACACTGAAGCTTTCTTT,CASSPSLNTEAFF
-,-,TRBV9,15,TRBJ1-2,TGTGCCAGCAGCGTCGATGGGCATCGGCTCAGGGGCTACACCTTC,CASSVDGHRLRGYTF
TRBD1,-,TRBV27,14,TRBJ2-7,TGTGCCAGCAGTCCCTGGGACAGGGTCCACGAGCAGTACTTC,CASSPWDRVHEQYF
TRBD1,-,TRBV11-2,12,TRBJ1-1,TGTGCCAGCAGATACAGGGGGGGTGAAGCTTTCTTT,CASRYRGGEAFF
TRBD2,-,TRBV7-6,16,TRBJ2-5,TGTGCCAGTGCGACTAGCGGGGGGGGACCGCAAGAGACCCAGTACTTC,CASATSGGGPQETQYF
TRBD1,-,TRBV30,15,TRBJ2-2,TGTGCCTGGAACACTTGGGACAGGGACACCGGGGAGCTGTTTTTT,CAWNTWDRDTGELFF
-,-,TRBV9,14,TRBJ2-1,TGTGCCAGCAGCGTTATAGGGGCAAGCAATGAGCAGTTCTTC,CASSVIGASNEQFF
-,-,TRBV6-5,14,TRBJ1-5,TGTGCCAGCAGGGAAACCCTCGGGATGCAGCCCCAGCATTTT,CASRETLGMQPQHF
TRBD1,-,TRBV2,14,TRBJ2-7,TGTGCCAGCATTGATGACAGGGGGCTCTACGAGCAGTACTTC,CASIDDRGLYEQYF
TRBD1,-,TRBV6-5,15,TRBJ1-6,TGTGCCAGCAGTTCGACAGGGATGGTTAATTCACCCCTCCACTTT,CASSSTGMVNSPLHF
-,-,TRBV5-1,12,TRBJ2-1,TGCGCCAGCAGCTTCGAAGCCCATGAGCAGTTCTTC,CASSFEAHEQFF
TRBD1,-,TRBV5-1,16,TRBJ1-1,TGCGCCAGCAGCCCCGGGACAGGGCTCTTTAACACTGAAGCTTTCTTT,CASSPGTGLFNTEAFF
TRBD2,-,TRBV7-9,15,TRBJ2-1,TGTTCCAGCAGCTTAGAACGGGGGGGCCGCAATGAGCAGTTCTTC,CSSSLERGGRNEQFF
TRBD1,-,TRBV5-1,14,TRBJ2-7,TGCGCCAGCAGCGTGGGACAGGATGTCGACGAGCAGTACTTC,CASSVGQDVDEQYF
-,-,TRBV5-5,16,TRBJ1-1,TGTGCCAGCAGCTTGGGAGCAGGCAGGGTGAACACTGAAGCTTTCTTT,CASSLGAGRVNTEAFF
-,-,TRBV7-2,15,TRBJ2-1,TGTGCCAGCAGCTTAGGGCAGTTTATTGATAATGAGCAGTTCTTC,CASSLGQFIDNEQFF
-,-,TRBV9,15,TRBJ1-1,TGTGCCAGCAGCCCCCGAATGGGGGCGAACACTGAAGCTTTCTTT,CASSPRMGANTEAFF
-,-,TRBV7-9,17,TRBJ1-1,TGTTCCAGCAGCTCACCACTAGGGGGGGGGAGAAACACTGAAGCTTTCTTT,CSSSSPLGGGRNTEAFF
TRBD1,-,TRBV9,16,TRBJ1-5,TGTGCCAGCAGCACTGGGACAGGGAGTCCCACTCAGCCCCAGCATTTT,CASSTGTGSPTQPQHF
-,-,TRBV15,15,TRBJ2-1,TGTGCCACCAGCAGGGGGGGACAGCTTGGGAATGAGCAGTTCTTC,CATSRGGQLGNEQFF
TRBD1,-,TRBV27,17,TRBJ2-2,TGTGCCAGCAGTTTATGGGGGACAGGGGGTCTCACCGGGGAGCTGTTTTTT,CASSLWGTGGLTGELFF
TRBD2,-,TRBV16,15,TRBJ2-3,TGTGCCAGCAGCCCACTAGCGGCTAGCACAGATACGCAGTATTTT,CASSPLAASTDTQYF
-,-,TRBV5-1,13,TRBJ2-7,TGCGCCAGCAGCCGGGGGTTCTCCTACGAGCAGTACTTC,CASSRGFSYEQYF
-,-,TRBV2,18,TRBJ1-5,TGTGCCAGCACAGACCGGGGGGCCACACATCGTAGTCATCAGCCCCAGCATTTT,CASTDRGATHRSHQPQHF
-,once,TRBV5-4,14,TRBJ1-2,TGTGCCAGCAGCCCTAACAGGGTTCTGGATGGCTACACCTTC,CASSPNRVLDGYTF
TRBD1,-,TRBV28,16,TRBJ1-2,TGTGCCAGCAGTTCCGCCCCCGGGACAGGGTACTATGGCTACACCTTC,CASSSAPGTGYYGYTF
-,-,TRBV18,14,TRBJ1-2,TGTGCCAGCTCACCCGAAACAGGCTATAGTGGCTACACCTTC,CASSPETGYSGYTF
-,-,TRBV6-1,15,TRBJ2-7,TGTGCCAGCACGCTCGGGACGGGGGGCGTATACGAGCAGTACTTC,CASTLGTGGVYEQYF
TRBD2,-,TRBV25-1,16,TRBJ2-1,TGTGCCAGCAGTGACCCCCGGGGGGGGAGCGGGAGTCGCCAGTTCTTC,CASSDPRGGSGSRQFF
TRBD2,-,TRBV29-1,14,TRBJ2-1,TGCAGCGTACCCGGACTAGCGGAATACAATGAGCAGTTCTTC,CSVPGLAEYNEQFF
TRBD2,-,TRBV10-1,17,TRBJ2-3,TGCGCCACCCAACAGCGGGAGGGCCAGGGGCACACAGATACGCAGTATTTT,CATQQREGQGHTDTQYF
TRBD2,-,TRBV13,15,TRBJ2-1,TGTGCCAGCAGCTTGACTAGCGGGGGGCTCAATGAGCAGTTCTTC,CASSLTSGGLNEQFF
TRBD2,-,TRBV7-9,12,TRBJ2-1,TGTGCCAGCAGCCCTCAGCGGGGGGAGCAGTTCTTC,CASSPQRGEQFF
TRBD2,-,TRBV7-9,14,TRBJ2-5,TGTGCCAGCAGCTTAGGAGCGGGGTCGGAGACCCAGTACTTC,CASSLGAGSETQYF
TRBD2,-,TRBV5-1,15,TRBJ2-3,TGCGCCAGCAGTCCTTCGCGGGAGAGCACAGATACGCAGTATTTT,CASSPSRESTDTQYF
-,few,TRBV4-3,13,TRBJ2-6,TGCGCCAGCAGCCAAGAGGAGGCTCGGGTCCTGACTTTC,CASSQEEARVLTF
-,-,TRBV19,12,TRBJ1-1,TGTGCCAGTAGTATGGTCAGGAATGAGGCTTTCTTT,CASSMVRNEAFF
TRBD2,few,TRBV5-1,15,TRBJ2-5,TGCGCCAGCAGGGACTACGGGGGGATTGGGGAGACCCAGTACTTC,CASRDYGGIGETQYF
-,-,TRBV5-1,15,TRBJ2-5,TGCGCCAGCAGCTTGGGTACACTAGTTCAAGAGACCCAGTACTTC,CASSLGTLVQETQYF
-,-,TRBV7-8,14,TRBJ1-4,TGTGCCAGCAGCCCCCCCCGGGCTAATGAAAAACTGTTTTTT,CASSPPRANEKLFF
TRBD2,-,TRBV7-9,17,TRBJ2-7,TGTTCCAGCAGCTTAGCGGGAGGGGCAGGGACTACCTACGAGCAGTACTTC,CSSSLAGGAGTTYEQYF
-,-,TRBV6-1,16,TRBJ1-6,TGTGCCAGCAGTGAAGCGCCGGGACTCTATAATTCACCCCTCCACTTT,CASSEAPGLYNSPLHF
-,-,TRBV7-9,15,TRBJ2-3,TGTGCCAGCAGCGCGGGACAGCCAAGTACAGATACGCAGTATTTT,CASSAGQPSTDTQYF
TRBD2,-,TRBV5-4,18,TRBJ2-7,TGTGCCAGCAGCTTGGAGGTGGGACTAGCGGGAGGGTTACACGAGCAGTACTTC,CASSLEVGLAGGLHEQYF
-,-,TRBV7-8,15,TRBJ1-3,TGTGCCAGCAGCCCCCGGGACATAGCTGGAAACACCATATATTTT,CASSPRDIAGNTIYF
-,few,TRBV6-1,15,TRBJ1-1,TGTGCCAGCACCCCGACGACAGGTTTGAACACTGAAGCTTTCTTT,CASTPTTGLNTEAFF
-,-,TRBV7-9,15,TRBJ2-1,TGTGCCAGCAGCCTCACAGGGAGCTCCTACAATGAGCAGTTCTTC,CASSLTGSSYNEQFF
-,-,TRBV29-1,14,TRBJ2-4,TGCAGCGTTCGGCGGACATTAGCGGAAGGCATTCAGTACTTC,CSVRRTLAEGIQYF
TRBD2,-,TRBV10-3,14,TRBJ2-1,TGTGCCATCATTAGAAGCGGGGGGGTCTATGAGCAGTTCTTC,CAIIRSGGVYEQFF
-,few,TRBV5-4,14,TRBJ1-1,TGTGCCAGCAGCTTTAGTGGAGGCGCCACTGAAGCTTTCTTT,CASSFSGGATEAFF
-,-,TRBV4-2,18,TRBJ2-5,TGTGCCAGCAGCCAAGCCGCCTTAGGGCAGGGGTTGGAGAAGACCCAGTACTTC,CASSQAALGQGLEKTQYF
-,-,TRBV27,12,TRBJ1-6,TGTGCCAGCAGTCCGCGTAATTCACCCCTCCACTTT,CASSPRNSPLHF
TRBD1,-,TRBV27,16,TRBJ1-4,TGTGCCAGCAGTTCACAGGGGGCGAGGATAAATGAAAAACTGTTTTTT,CASSSQGARINEKLFF
-,once,TRBV19,11,TRBJ1-1,TGTGCCAGTAGATACGGGTTTGAAGCTTTCTTT,CASRYGFEAFF
-,-,TRBV21-1,15,TRBJ1-4,TGTGCCAGCAGCCGCCCTCGGACAGGGGGCTGGAAACTGTTTTTT,CASSRPRTGGWKLFF
-,few,TRBV7-6,17,TRBJ2-5,TGTGCCAGCAGCTTAGGGACAGTGGCGATCGGTCAAGAGACCCAGTACTTC,CASSLGTVAIGQETQYF